The 24 T cell receptor beta chains listed next were all sequenced from one sample in a study of beta chain features in type 1 diabetes. Study-level findings and limits: In all four CD4+ subsets, TCRB CDR3 length was significantly, moderately reduced in type 1 diabetes.

Their cognate antigens are unknown. The sequenced template was cDNA made from the entire isolated RNA. Libraries were prepared by immunoSEQ multiplex PCR; TCRdb keeps only in-frame clonotypes and omits some of them. The sample lists more than 100,000 clones; 25% to 35% were seen once. The sequencing sample was made of central memory CD4+ T cells from blood. These receptor sequences come from a woman aged 18-30 years with type 1 diabetes.

The chain links TRBV11-3 to TRBJ2-2; D unclear. This CDR3 contains 12 residues. Trimming cost V 5 bases and J 6 bases, with 7 bases left between them. The V gene's germline CDR1 is SGHNT and CDR2 YENEEA. CDR3 DNA sequence: TGTGCCAGCAGCATTCCGGCCGGGGAGCTGTTTTTT. It is translated as CASSIPAGELFF. Full variable domain (missing parts from reference TRBV11-3 and TRBJ2-2): EAGVVQSPRYKIIEKKQPVAFWCNPISGHNTLYWYLQNLGQGPELLIRYENEEAVDDSQLPKDRFSAERLKGVDSTLKIQPAELGDSAVYLCASSIPAGELFFGEGSRLTVL.

This clone was counted only a few times. V and J are TRBV5-6 and TRBJ2-1; 7 bases map to TRBD2. CDR1 is SGHDT, CDR2 YYEEEE, per germline. V dropped 5 bases and J dropped 1; count of bases not matched to a gene: 9. The CDR3 totals 16 residues. CDR3 protein: CASRITGRSSYNEQFF. The CDR3 nucleotides are TGTGCCAGCAGAATTACCGGGAGGAGTTCCTACAATGAGCAGTTCTTC.

The CDR3 spells CASSLNGQGSYEQYF. CDR3 in DNA: TGTGCCAGCAGCTTAAATGGACAGGGCTCCTACGAGCAGTACTTC. V is TRBV7-3 and J is TRBJ2-7, with 8 bases fitting TRBD1. The CDR3 totals 15 residues. V lost 1 base, J lost 0 bases, and 2 bases stayed unmatched. CDR1 and CDR2 from the germline V gene are SGHTA and FQGTGA. The entire variable domain, with the rest obtained from reference TRBV7-3 and TRBJ2-7, is as follows: GAGVSQTPSNKVTEKGKYVELRCDPISGHTALYWYRQSLGQGPEFLIYFQGTGAADDSGLPNDRFFAVRPEGSVSTLKIQRTERGDSAVYLCASSLNGQGSYEQYFGPGTRLTVT.

This clone was observed a few times. The rearrangement uses TRBV13 and TRBJ2-1, with D possibly TRBD1 on 6 matching bases. The CDR3 covers 11 residues. Germline-derived CDR1 and CDR2 are PRHDT and FYEKMQ (reference sequence). Trimming cost V 5 bases and J 11 bases, with 10 bases left between them. The CDR3 sequence is CASSRDTKQFF. DNA for the CDR3: TGTGCCAGCAGCCGGGACACGAAGCAGTTCTTC.

The chain couples TRBV28 to TRBJ1-5; possibly TRBD1 for D (6 bases). Between the trimmed V and J ends, which lost 6 bases and 4 bases, there was a span of 13 bases. Germline loops: CDR1 MDHEN, CDR2 SYDVKM. This CDR3 is 14 amino acids long. The CDR3 bases are TGTGCCAGCAGACGTGGACAGCAAAATCAGCCCCAGCATTTT. Protein sequence: CASRRGQQNQPQHF.

This clone was recorded a few times. The chain carries TRBV2 and TRBJ2-1; D unresolved. From germline, CDR1 is SNHLY and CDR2 FYNNEI. V shed 3 bases and J shed 6 bases, with 12 bases lying between them. This CDR3 has 14 residues. The CDR3 loop reads CASSEQAKSNEQFF. The DNA of the CDR3 is TGTGCCAGCAGTGAGCAGGCCAAGTCCAATGAGCAGTTCTTC. Supplemented by reference TRBV2 and TRBJ2-1, the full variable domain reads EPEVTQTPSHQVTQMGQEVILRCVPISNHLYFYWYRQILGQKVEFLVSFYNNEISEKSEIFDDQFSVERPDGSNFTLKIRSTKLEDSAMYFCASSEQAKSNEQFFGPGTRLTVL.

CDR3 nucleotides: TGTGCCAGCAGTGTTCGGCTAGCGGGAGAGACCCAGTACTTC. It yields the protein CASSVRLAGETQYF. The chain recombines TRBV2 with TRBJ2-5; TRBD2 agrees at 8 bases. Germline V gene sequence: CDR1 SNHLY, CDR2 FYNNEI. V trimming: 4 bases; J trimming: 4 bases; junction bases outside the gene matches: 5. The CDR3 consists of 14 residues.

This clone was counted only a few times. The rearrangement links TRBV5-4 to TRBJ2-3; TRBD1 might be the D (6 bases). The V end lost 2 bases, the J end lost 4 bases, and 8 bases lay between the germline ends. Germline V lookup: CDR1 SGHNT, CDR2 YYREEE (reference sequence). The CDR3 has 13 residues. CDR3 nucleotides: TGTGCCAGCAGCTTAACAGGGCCAGATACGCAGTATTTT. Its protein is CASSLTGPDTQYF.

This chain connects TRBV27 to TRBJ2-7, with TRBD2 identical over 14 bases. The V gene end was trimmed by 5 bases and the J gene end by 3 bases; junction bases not matched to a gene: 12. The CDR3 totals 18 residues. In germline, CDR1 is MNHEY, CDR2 SMNVEV (reference sequence). The CDR3 loop is CASSAKGLAGVGRYEQYF. The CDR3, as DNA: TGTGCCAGCAGTGCCAAGGGACTAGCGGGAGTAGGTCGCTACGAGCAGTACTTC.

This clone was seen only a few times. The chain links TRBV10-2 to TRBJ2-1; TRBD2 matches at 7 bases. The V segment lost 8 bases and the J segment 0 bases; nucleotides outside the gene matches: 7. CDR1 WSHSY and CDR2 SAAADI come from the germline V gene. This CDR3 region has 15 residues. The CDR3 here is CASGIAGYSYNEQFF. The CDR3 DNA reads as TGCGCCAGCGGAATAGCGGGTTACTCCTACAATGAGCAGTTCTTC.

The chain couples TRBV5-6 to TRBJ2-3, with 12 positions matching TRBD2. V shed 5 bases, J shed 5 bases, and the junction held 12 bases outside the gene matches. Per germline, CDR1 SGHDT and CDR2 YYEEEE. The length of the CDR3 is 17 residues. In nucleotides, the CDR3 is TGTGCCAGCAGACCTCTACTAGCGGGAGGCCGGCTAGATACGCAGTATTTT. Its translation is CASRPLLAGGRLDTQYF.

V is TRBV7-9 and J is TRBJ1-1; perhaps TRBD1 as D (5 bases). Germline assignment: CDR1 SEHNR and CDR2 FQNEAQ (reference sequence). This CDR3 has 11 residues. The V and J ends lost 5 bases and 9 bases respectively, with 10 bases between them. The CDR3: CASSPGLKAFF. Here the CDR3 DNA reads TGTGCCAGCAGCCCGGGACTTAAAGCTTTCTTT.

V gene TRBV6-1 combines with J gene TRBJ2-7; 10 positions match TRBD2. CDR1 is MNHNS and CDR2 is SASEGT in the germline V gene. The CDR3 is made up of 13 amino acids. V lost 8 bases to trimming and J lost 3 bases; unmatched junction nucleotides: 4. The CDR3 bases are TGTGCCAGCTCTTGGACTAGCGGCTACGAGCAGTACGTC. Amino acid sequence: CASSWTSGYEQYV.

The chain is built from TRBV7-3 and TRBJ2-1; 8 bases align to TRBD2. This CDR3 region has 15 residues. Germline CDR1 and CDR2: SGHTA and FQGTGA. Losses at the gene ends were 5 bases for V and 4 bases for J; bases not matched to a gene: 7. This CDR3 is CASSEGASGYNEQFF. The CDR3 DNA follows: TGTGCCAGCAGCGAAGGGGCTAGCGGGTACAATGAGCAGTTCTTC.

CDR3 residues: CASSPEGREQYV. CDR3 coding DNA: TGTGCCAGCTCACCAGAGGGCCGCGAGCAGTACGTC. The chain is built from TRBV18 and TRBJ2-7, with D perhaps TRBD2 (5 bases). CDR3 length: 12 residues. Germline V gives CDR1 KGHSH, CDR2 LQKENI. Trimming shortened V by 2 bases and J by 6 bases, and 8 bases separated the two germline ends.

This clone was counted a few times. The chain joins TRBV5-1 to TRBJ2-7, with 7 bases matching TRBD1. Trimming took 3 bases from V and 0 from J; bases not matched to a gene: 0. Germline assignment: CDR1 SGHRS and CDR2 YFSETQ. The CDR3 covers 13 residues. CDR3 coding DNA: TGCGCCAGCAGCTGGGACAGCTCCTACGAGCAGTACGTC. Encoded protein: CASSWDSSYEQYV.

The chain links TRBV11-1 to TRBJ1-1; TRBD1 might be the D (5 bases). CDR1 is SGHAT and CDR2 is FQDESV in the germline V gene (reference sequence). The CDR3 has 13 residues. Trimming shortened V by 5 bases and J by 4 bases, and 11 bases separated the two germline ends. CDR3 sequence reads: CASSPREGTEAFF. The CDR3 coding sequence is TGTGCCAGCAGCCCCAGGGAGGGCACTGAAGCTTTCTTT.

This clone has a handful of counts. The V gene is TRBV11-2, the J gene TRBJ2-7; TRBD2 matches at 8 bases. This CDR3 has 14 residues. V gave up 5 bases and J gave up 4 bases; unmatched junction bases: 7. The V gene's germline CDR1 is SGHAT and CDR2 FQNNGV. CDR3 protein: CASSKAGARYEQYF. DNA for the CDR3: TGTGCCAGCAGCAAAGCGGGAGCACGATACGAGCAGTACTTC.

This clone came up a few times. CDR3 in amino acids: CASSFLTGTSEQFF. CDR3 nucleotide sequence: TGTGCCAGCAGCTTTTTAACAGGGACGAGTGAGCAGTTCTTC. This chain links TRBV5-6 with TRBJ2-1; TRBD1 is a possible D gene (6 bases). Between the trimmed V and J ends, which lost 2 bases and 9 bases, there was a span of 15 bases. The germline gives CDR1 SGHDT, CDR2 YYEEEE. There are 14 residues in the CDR3.

This clone was counted between two and nine times. The rearrangement joins TRBV12-5 to TRBJ2-3; D gene unclear. Germline lookup yields CDR1 LGHNT and CDR2 FRNRAP. This CDR3 is 13 amino acids long. Trimming removed 5 bases from V and 2 bases from J, with 8 bases in between. The CDR3 sequence is CASGTTYTDTQYF. The CDR3 DNA reads as TGTGCTAGTGGTACCACCTACACAGATACGCAGTATTTT.

This clone was picked up a small number of times. This sequence joins TRBV10-3 and TRBJ2-7, with 11 positions matching TRBD2. Germline CDR1 reads ENHRY; CDR2 reads SYGVKD. Germline trimming cut 7 bases from V and 3 bases from J; bases unmatched to any gene: 5. The CDR3 extends over 14 amino acids. The CDR3 loop is CAITGTSGDYEQYF. CDR3 in DNA: TGTGCCATCACCGGGACTAGCGGAGACTACGAGCAGTACTTC.

This clone has a handful of counts. This sequence joins TRBV10-3 and TRBJ1-2; TRBD1 is a possible D gene (5 bases). Germline CDR1 and CDR2: ENHRY and SYGVKD. The ends were cut back, 11 bases at V and 8 bases at J, with 18 bases in the middle. CDR3 length: 12 amino acids. CDR3 region: CAGGGQARGYTF. CDR3 coding DNA: TGTGCCGGGGGAGGGCAGGCACGCGGCTACACCTTC.

CDR3 residues: CASSQETSGRDIQYF. CDR3 nucleotides: TGCGCCAGCAGCCAGGAGACTAGCGGGAGAGACATTCAGTACTTC. The chain links TRBV4-3 to TRBJ2-4; 12 positions agree with TRBD2. CDR3 length equals 15 residues. The trim removed 3 bases at V and 8 bases at J, leaving 5 bases unmatched. Looked up from germline, CDR1 is LGHNA and CDR2 is YSLEER.

This clone was observed a handful of times. CDR3 in DNA: TGTGCCAGCTCACCACCGGGGGTTAGCGGGAGAGGCAATGAGCAGTTCTTC. Its translation: CASSPPGVSGRGNEQFF. The chain joins TRBV18 to TRBJ2-1; 9 bases agree with TRBD2. The CDR3 sequence is 17 residues long. Germline V gene lookup returns CDR1 KGHSH and CDR2 LQKENI. Losses at the gene ends were 0 bases for V and 6 bases for J; bases not matched to a gene: 9.